A selection of T cell receptor beta chains follows, all from one sample in a study of T cells after yellow fever vaccination. TCRdb re-analysed the 5' RACE reads in MiXCR, keeping a single row per CDR3 protein. Of under 200,000 distinct CDR3 sequences listed, approximately 10% are singletons. The input for sequencing was CD8+ T cells sorted from PBMCs, taken 15 days after the yellow fever booster vaccination. The source is a man in his late teens or twenties who received the YFV17D yellow fever vaccine. The conserved cysteine and the conserved F or W are not part of the CDR3 here. Fields, in order: V gene, J gene, CDR3 protein.

TRBV5-6,TRBJ1-1,ASTRGAGDTEAF
TRBV7-6,TRBJ2-3,AGQGASTDTQY
TRBV15,TRBJ2-7,ATSRVSEFHEQY
TRBV27,TRBJ1-1,ASSLYGGELGTEAF
TRBV29-1,TRBJ1-1,SVDRGGTEAF
TRBV19,TRBJ2-1,ASSLSTASNEQF
TRBV4-3,TRBJ1-1,ASSHMTRTEAF
TRBV6-6,TRBJ2-5,ASSRGQGGQETQY
TRBV7-9,TRBJ2-1,ASSLRATGDTYNEQF
TRBV3-1,TRBJ2-5,ASSHSRQETQY
TRBV5-4,TRBJ1-2,ASSRVQGAQYGYT
TRBV6-5,TRBJ1-6,ASRWDRSNYSPLH
TRBV5-1,TRBJ1-5,ASSLEGARNQPQH
TRBV24-1,TRBJ2-2,ATSDSSLSRGELF
TRBV6-6,TRBJ2-5,ASRPIGQETQY
TRBV19,TRBJ2-7,ASSIYDTYEQY
TRBV3-1,TRBJ2-7,ASSQNQGDDEQY
TRBV27,TRBJ1-6,ATGRGGVSSPLH
TRBV10-1,TRBJ2-2,ASRSGEETGELF
TRBV30,TRBJ1-2,AWSVPREGYGYT
TRBV4-3,TRBJ2-6,ASSQSGGQISGANVLT
TRBV12-5,TRBJ1-1,ASGYDSNTEAF
TRBV7-2,TRBJ2-2,ASSYPPGELF
TRBV4-3,TRBJ1-2,ASSQEWVDSRDYGYT
TRBV19,TRBJ2-3,ASSIPDRIPDTQY
TRBV5-6,TRBJ2-1,ASSWTGLVNEQF
TRBV13,TRBJ2-1,ASSSLASPGDEQF
TRBV10-3,TRBJ2-5,AISEQQETQY
TRBV4-2,TRBJ2-2,ASSQEGGGYTGELF
TRBV4-1,TRBJ2-1,ASSQDSPGVLAGGLNEQF
TRBV4-1,TRBJ1-1,ASSQESTLGTEAF
TRBV7-9,TRBJ2-7,ASSNHYEQY
TRBV7-9,TRBJ2-1,ASSPAEDRKDNEQF
TRBV6-2/TRBV6-3,TRBJ2-5,ASRDNRRETQY
TRBV4-2,TRBJ1-2,ASSQPGQPLYGYT
TRBV4-1,TRBJ1-4,ASSFALGNEKLF
TRBV6-6,TRBJ1-2,ASSWEEIYYGYT
TRBV7-2,TRBJ2-7,ASSNPGPGSWGSSTIDYEQY
TRBV6-2/TRBV6-3,TRBJ2-1,ATAGNPSYNEQF
TRBV10-3,TRBJ2-3,AIMSLADSTDTQY
TRBV6-5,TRBJ1-1,ASSYSWQGEAF
TRBV29-1,TRBJ2-1,SAGGANNEQF